Listed below are T cell receptor beta chains from one sample, sequenced in a study of T-cell reconstitution after alpha-beta-depleted transplantation in children. Each CDR3 protein gets one entry after TCRdb re-called the PCR reads with MiXCR. The sample consists of over 200,000 distinct CDR3 sequences, about 8.7% of them appearing once. This specimen consisted of PBMCs, mostly from graft donor cells, obtained 360 days after TCRalphabeta/CD19-depleted stem cell transplant. Receptor source: a male patient between 2 and 10 years old who had a stem cell transplant for acute myeloid leukemia, so the T cells may come from the graft donor. Each CDR3 is given with its conserved first and last residue. D genes are given only for firm matches. Some rows mark clone size as missing; the rest say once, few, many or name a class of expanded clone.

>TRBV5-5|-|-|TRBJ2-4
TGTGCCAGCATTGGCAACGGGCTCGAAAACATTCAGTACTTC
CASIGNGLENIQYF
>TRBV7-2|TRBD2|few|TRBJ2-5
TGTGCCAGCAGCTCAGGCGCGGCGTTGCGGGGGACTTTTTGGGCCCAGTACTTC
CASSSGAALRGTFWAQYF
>TRBV12-3/TRBV12-4|-|many|TRBJ2-2
TGTGCCAGCAGTCGAGCCAGGGATACCGGGGAGCTGTTTTTT
CASSRARDTGELFF
>TRBV12-3/TRBV12-4|TRBD1|-|TRBJ1-6
TGTGCCAGCAGCCCGAGACAGGGGGCTTCACCCCTCCACTTT
CASSPRQGASPLHF
>TRBV12-3/TRBV12-4|-|many|TRBJ2-3
TGTGCCAGCAGTTTAAGATCGGATACGCAGTATTTT
CASSLRSDTQYF
>TRBV2|-|many|TRBJ1-6
TGTGCCAGCAGCGATACCATCGCTTATAATTCACCCCTCCACTTT
CASSDTIAYNSPLHF
>TRBV7-2|-|many|TRBJ1-1
TGTGCCAGCAGCTATACAGAGAACACTGAAGCTTTCTTT
CASSYTENTEAFF
>TRBV28|-|-|TRBJ2-3
TGTGCCAGCAGTTTAGGGGTGTGGGTGCCAGATACGCAGTATTTT
CASSLGVWVPDTQYF
>TRBV5-6|TRBD2|many|TRBJ2-7
TGTGCCAGCAGCTTGCTCGGGTCTAGCGGGAGAGGGGAGCAGTACTTC
CASSLLGSSGRGEQYF
>TRBV20-1|TRBD2|few|TRBJ2-7
TGCAGTGCTAGGACTAGCGGGAGTGAGCAGTACTTC
CSARTSGSEQYF
>TRBV11-1|TRBD2|many|TRBJ2-1
TGTGCCAGCAGCTTAAGTCGTCGTCGGGCTAGCGGCGATGGTGAGCAGTTCTTC
CASSLSRRRASGDGEQFF
>TRBV2|TRBD2|-|TRBJ2-7
TGTACCAGCAGTTCGGGACTTTCAAAAGCGGGAGGGATCTCTCGGGAGCAGTACTTC
CTSSSGLSKAGGISREQYF
>TRBV2|TRBD1|few|TRBJ1-2
TGTGCCAGCAGTGAACCTGGACAGGCCCGGCGTAACTATGGCTACACCTTC
CASSEPGQARRNYGYTF
>TRBV9|TRBD1|many|TRBJ2-4
TGTGCCAGCAGCGTAGGGACAGGGGTCAAAAACATTCAGTACTTC
CASSVGTGVKNIQYF
>TRBV29-1|TRBD2|many|TRBJ2-7
TGCAGCATTGGACTAGCGGGAACCTACGAGCAGTACTTC
CSIGLAGTYEQYF
>TRBV9|TRBD2|many|TRBJ2-3
TGTGCCAGCAGCGCCGGGACTAGCGGTAGCACAGATACGCAGTATTTT
CASSAGTSGSTDTQYF
>TRBV29-1|-|few|TRBJ2-3
TGCAGCGTTAATACGCAGTATTTT
CSVNTQYF
>TRBV19|-|few|TRBJ1-5
TGTGCCAGTAGGTCAACCCCAGGACGGACGCGCAATCAGCCCCAGCATTTT
CASRSTPGRTRNQPQHF
>TRBV25-1|-|many|TRBJ2-3
TGTGCCAGCAGTGACGTTTGGCCAGCAGATACGCAGTATTTT
CASSDVWPADTQYF
>TRBV7-9|-|-|TRBJ1-1
TGTGCCAGCAGCTTGGGGGTGGCAACGAACACTGAAGCTTTCTTT
CASSLGVATNTEAFF
>TRBV7-6|-|many|TRBJ2-2
TGTGCCAGCTCTCTCCCGGGGTCTCCTTTGAACACCGGGGAGCTGTTTTTT
CASSLPGSPLNTGELFF
>TRBV20-1|-|-|TRBJ1-4
TGCAGTGCTAGAGCCAGGGAGAATGAAAAACTGTTTTTT
CSARARENEKLFF
>TRBV5-1|TRBD1|few|TRBJ1-2
TGCGCCAGCAGCTTGGACCGGGACAGGGAGGTTCGCTACACCTTC
CASSLDRDREVRYTF
>TRBV7-6|-|few|TRBJ1-1
TGTGCCAGCAGCCCAGCCGGAGGAGGAGGGAACACTGAAGCTTTCTTT
CASSPAGGGGNTEAFF
>TRBV11-2|-|-|TRBJ2-1
TGTGCCAGCAGCTTGCCGGGTACGTTCAATGAGCAGTTCTTC
CASSLPGTFNEQFF
>TRBV15|-|many|TRBJ1-1
TGTGCCACCAGCAGAGATCGAAGGGGAGTTGAAGCTTTCTTT
CATSRDRRGVEAFF
>TRBV4-2|-|many|TRBJ2-1
TGTGCCAGCAGCCCGCTAGCCACCCGAGGGCATGAGCAGTTCTTC
CASSPLATRGHEQFF
>TRBV20-1|-|-|TRBJ2-6
TGCAGTGCAAACCAAGCTCCTGGGGCCAACGTCCTGACTTTC
CSANQAPGANVLTF
>TRBV10-3|TRBD2|few|TRBJ2-2
TGTGCCATCAGTGTAAGAACTAGCGGGATTAACACCGGGGAGCTGTTTTTT
CAISVRTSGINTGELFF
>TRBV12-3/TRBV12-4|TRBD1|many|TRBJ2-7
TGTGCCAGCAGTCCGGGGACAGGTGGGCCCTACGAGCAGTACTTC
CASSPGTGGPYEQYF
>TRBV6-1|TRBD1|few|TRBJ2-7
TGTGCCAGCAGTATCGGGACAGCCACCTACGAGCAGTACTTC
CASSIGTATYEQYF
>TRBV5-1|-|many|TRBJ2-5
TGCGCCAGCAGCGTGGAGGGGCGCAGGGAGACCCAGTACTTC
CASSVEGRRETQYF
>TRBV12-3/TRBV12-4|-|-|TRBJ1-1
TGTGCCAGCAGTTTTAAGTCCAGGTACACTGAAGCTTTCTTT
CASSFKSRYTEAFF
>TRBV20-1|-|many|TRBJ2-1
TGCAGTGCTAGAGATCGGTTGAATGAGCAGTTCTTC
CSARDRLNEQFF
>TRBV27|-|many|TRBJ2-5
TGTGCCAGCAGCGAGGACACCTTCCAAGAGACCCAGTACTTC
CASSEDTFQETQYF
>TRBV20-1|-|few|TRBJ2-3
TGCAGTGCTAGGGCAACGACAGGTAGCACAGATACGCAGTATTTT
CSARATTGSTDTQYF
>TRBV2|TRBD1|-|TRBJ1-4
TGTGCCAGCAGTGAGGACAGGGGGGAAAAACTGTTTTTT
CASSEDRGEKLFF
>TRBV4-3|-|-|TRBJ2-1
TGCGCCAGCAGCCAAGAGGGGGGATATGAGCAGTTCTTC
CASSQEGGYEQFF
>TRBV9|-|-|TRBJ1-1
TGTGCCAGCAGCGTAGTGAGACTCGGGGCGAGGGGAATGAACACTGAAGCTTTCTTT
CASSVVRLGARGMNTEAFF
>TRBV12-3/TRBV12-4|-|-|TRBJ2-7
TGTGCCAGCAGTTTACCACTGGGGGCGAGGTCCTACGAGCAGTACTTC
CASSLPLGARSYEQYF
>TRBV20-1|-|many|TRBJ2-2
TGCAGTGCTAGAGATGCTCTACTGCCGAACACCGGGGAGCTGTTTTTT
CSARDALLPNTGELFF
>TRBV7-4|TRBD1|few|TRBJ1-5
TGTGCCAGCAGCTTCGCGACAGGGGGACAAAATCAGCCCCAGCATTTT
CASSFATGGQNQPQHF
>TRBV5-1|-|few|TRBJ2-1
TGCGCCAGCAGCCTGAACGCGGAATACAATGAGCAGTTCTTC
CASSLNAEYNEQFF